This entry lists 29 T cell receptor beta chains sequenced from one sample in a study of blood T cell repertoires in COVID-19. Measured with immunoSEQ multiplex PCR; TCRdb has only the in-frame clones, and not every one. The sample lists roughly 150,000 clones, around 87% occurring once. The material sequenced was peripheral blood. These receptors were obtained from a woman older than 75 with COVID-19, enrolled during active disease.

V usage is TRBV2 and J usage is TRBJ2-7, with 9 nucleotides matching TRBD2. Germline CDR1 is SNHLY and CDR2 is FYNNEI. V dropped 6 bases and J dropped 11; count of bases not matched to a gene: 8. This CDR3 spans 12 amino acids. The CDR3 loop reads CASSQAGGDKYF. CDR3 nucleotide sequence: TGTGCCAGCAGCCAAGCGGGGGGAGACAAGTACTTC.

V gene TRBV28 combines with J gene TRBJ1-6; D is uncertain. CDR3 length: 11 amino acids. Germline CDR1 MDHEN, CDR2 SYDVKM. The V gene lost 2 bases and the J gene lost 9 bases, with 2 bases spanning the gap. The CDR3 region is CASSLRSPLHF. CDR3 sequence (DNA): TGTGCCAGCAGTTTACGTTCACCCCTCCACTTT.

The chain carries TRBV15 and TRBJ1-6; a possible D gene is TRBD1 (6 bases). The V gene's germline CDR1 is LNHNV and CDR2 YYDKDF (reference sequence). V was trimmed by 5 bases and J by 10 bases, leaving 15 bases between them. The CDR3 is 14 amino acids. The CDR3, as DNA: TGTGCCACCAGCCCCCAGGGGAATGGGTCACCCCTCCACTTT. It is translated as CATSPQGNGSPLHF.

In this sample, this clone turned up once. The chain uses TRBV6-1 and TRBJ2-3; D unclear. Between the trimmed V and J ends, which lost 2 bases and 6 bases, there was a span of 6 bases. The CDR3 runs 12 residues. Germline CDR1 MNHNS, CDR2 SASEGT. In DNA, the CDR3 is TGTGCCAGCAGTGAATTGAGGGATACGCAGTATTTT. Protein: CASSELRDTQYF.

The chain is built from TRBV5-6 and TRBJ2-3; D possibly corresponds to TRBD2 (6 bases). The CDR3 is 14 amino acids. With 5 bases removed from V and 0 bases from J, the gap between germline ends came to 10 bases. CDR1 and CDR2 (germline): SGHDT, YYEEEE. The CDR3 is CASSTGTSTDTQYF. CDR3 DNA: TGTGCCAGCAGTACCGGGACTAGCACAGATACGCAGTATTTT.

The chain combines TRBV4-3 with TRBJ1-6, with unresolved D. Germline V gene lookup returns CDR1 LGHNA and CDR2 YSLEER. The CDR3 covers 16 residues. V lost 0 bases and J lost 4, with 10 bases in between. The CDR3 sequence: CASSQDPASYNSPLHF. The CDR3 DNA sequence: TGCGCCAGCAGCCAAGACCCCGCCAGTTATAATTCACCCCTCCACTTT.

V is TRBV27 and J is TRBJ1-5; 9 bases are shared with TRBD1. The V gene's germline CDR1 is MNHEY and CDR2 SMNVEV (reference sequence). J was trimmed by 6 bases and V by 6 bases; bases with no gene match: 9. This CDR3 is built from 15 residues. CDR3 DNA sequence: TGTGCCAGCAGAAAGGGACAGGGAGTAGTTCAGCCCCAGCATTTT. It yields the protein CASRKGQGVVQPQHF.

V is TRBV10-3 and J is TRBJ2-7, with D possibly matching TRBD2 (6 bases). Germline CDR1 reads ENHRY; CDR2 reads SYGVKD. Between the trimmed V and J ends, which lost 4 bases and 2 bases, there was a span of 15 bases. The CDR3 totals 15 residues. The chain's CDR3 is CAISGGGRGAYEQYF. The CDR3, as DNA: TGTGCCATCAGTGGGGGAGGACGGGGAGCCTACGAGCAGTACTTC.

This chain connects TRBV5-1 to TRBJ2-7; the match to TRBD2 covers 8 bases. Germline V CDR1 and CDR2: SGHRS, YFSETQ. Trimming cost V 5 bases and J 5 bases; bases outside gene matches: 12. This CDR3 is built from 15 residues. The CDR3 loop reads CASRERTSPTDEQYF. The CDR3 DNA reads as TGCGCCAGCAGAGAAAGGACTAGCCCTACAGACGAGCAGTACTTC.

This clone was counted once. The rearrangement links TRBV24-1 to TRBJ2-3; 9 positions agree with TRBD2. The germline V gene has CDR1 KGHDR and CDR2 SFDVKD. The CDR3 contains 15 residues. With V trimmed by 4 bases and J by 4 bases, 5 bases remained unmatched. In DNA form, the CDR3 reads TGTGCCACCAGTGACGCGGGAGGGCCGGCAGATACGCAGTATTTT. It is translated as CATSDAGGPADTQYF.

The rearrangement joins TRBV9 to TRBJ2-7; 9 positions agree with TRBD2. CDR1 SGDLS and CDR2 YYNGEE come from the germline V gene. This CDR3 contains 16 residues. Trimming at V came to 0 bases and at J to 5 bases, leaving 9 bases not matched to a gene. CDR3 DNA: TGTGCCAGCAGCGTAGGTACAGCGGGAGGACTCCACGAGCAGTACTTC. Encoded protein: CASSVGTAGGLHEQYF.

V usage is TRBV27 and J usage is TRBJ2-1, with D maybe TRBD1 (7 bases). V lost 7 bases to trimming and J lost 1 base, with 20 bases between them. The CDR3 is made up of 17 amino acids. Per germline, CDR1 MNHEY and CDR2 SMNVEV (reference sequence). The CDR3 region has the DNA TGTGCCAGCACCGGCCGGTCCGCAGGGGGGTCCTACAATGAGCAGTTCTTC. Protein: CASTGRSAGGSYNEQFF.

This sequence joins TRBV7-3 and TRBJ1-1; a weak D match, TRBD1 (6 bases). This CDR3 has 14 amino acids. Trimming removed 4 bases from V and 0 bases from J, with 9 bases in between. Germline CDR1 SGHTA, CDR2 FQGTGA. The CDR3 loop is CASSSGAVNTEAFF. CDR3 nucleotide sequence: TGTGCCAGCAGCTCAGGGGCGGTGAACACTGAAGCTTTCTTT.

This clone was found a few times. The chain employs TRBV2 and TRBJ1-1, with D hard to call. Trimming removed 10 bases at V and 1 base at J, with 13 bases between. Germline V gene data show CDR1 as SNHLY and CDR2 as FYNNEI. CDR3 length: 13 residues. CDR3 protein: CATTKRENTEAFF. DNA for the CDR3: TGTGCCACCACTAAACGGGAGAACACTGAAGCTTTCTTT.

DNA of the CDR3: TGTGCCAGCAGTCTGACAGGGTCGGACGAGCAGTACTTC. Translated, it gives CASSLTGSDEQYF. The rearrangement uses TRBV4-2 and TRBJ2-7; 7 bases match TRBD1. CDR1 and CDR2 from the germline V gene are LGHNA and YNFKEQ. J lost 5 bases, V lost 6 bases, and 7 bases had no gene match. This CDR3 has 13 residues.

The chain joins TRBV28 to TRBJ2-1; the match to TRBD2 covers 8 bases. The CDR3 totals 16 residues. Germline V CDR1 and CDR2: MDHEN, SYDVKM. Germline trimming cut 4 bases from V and 6 bases from J; bases unmatched to any gene: 11. The chain's CDR3 is CASSSPPSLAGNEQFF. As DNA, the CDR3 is TGTGCCAGCAGTTCCCCCCCCAGTCTAGCGGGCAATGAGCAGTTCTTC. Full variable domain (missing parts from reference TRBV28 and TRBJ2-1): DVKVTQSSRYLVKRTGEKVFLECVQDMDHENMFWYRQDPGLGLRLIYFSYDVKMKEKGDIPEGYSVSREKKERFSLILESASTNQTSMYLCASSSPPSLAGNEQFFGPGTRLTVL.

This chain uses TRBV4-1 with TRBJ2-1, with 10 bases matching TRBD1. This CDR3 contains 16 residues. CDR1 is MGHRA and CDR2 is YSYEKL in the germline V gene. The V gene end was trimmed by 0 bases and the J gene end by 8 bases; junction bases not matched to a gene: 7. CDR3 sequence: CASSQEADRGFDEQFF. CDR3 coding DNA: TGCGCCAGCAGCCAAGAAGCGGACAGGGGGTTCGATGAGCAGTTCTTC.

The V gene is TRBV3-1 (or the pseudogene TRBV3-2), the J gene TRBJ2-1, with 7 bases identical to TRBD2. In germline, CDR1 is LGHDT, CDR2 YNNKEL (reference sequence). V lost 4 bases, J lost 10 bases, and 13 bases stayed unmatched. CDR3 length: 15 amino acids. CDR3 nucleotides: TGTGCCAGCAGCCTTTCAAGGTCAGCGGGGATGGAGCAGTTCTTC. This sequence encodes CASSLSRSAGMEQFF.

The chain has TRBV7-6 and TRBJ1-5; weak D call: TRBD1 (5 bases). The CDR3 runs to 14 residues. The V end lost 5 bases, the J end lost 3 bases, and 11 bases lay between the germline ends. CDR1 is SGHVS, CDR2 FNYEAQ, per germline. This chain's CDR3 is CASSPDSFNQPQHF. The DNA for the CDR3 is TGTGCCAGCAGCCCCGACAGTTTCAATCAGCCCCAGCATTTT.

The count of this clone is one. The chain combines TRBV7-8 with TRBJ2-7; 8 nucleotides agree with TRBD2. The CDR3 sequence is 13 residues long. The ends lost 6 bases at V and 9 bases at J; junction bases unmatched: 10. Germline CDR1 reads SGHVS; CDR2 reads FQNEAQ. CDR3 in DNA: TGTGCCAGCAGTCAGGGCGGGGGGAATGGGCAGTACTTC. It yields the protein CASSQGGGNGQYF.

This rearrangement joins TRBV23-1 to TRBJ2-7; D gene uncertain. TRBV23-1 is an open reading frame, and its role is uncertain. V shed 0 bases and J shed 3 bases, with 12 bases lying between them. The CDR3 is made up of 15 amino acids. The CDR3 nucleotides read TGCGCCAGCAGTCAATCTCGAACCAGGAACTACGAGCAGTACTTC. Its protein product is CASSQSRTRNYEQYF.

V and J are TRBV27 and TRBJ1-1; D unresolved. V dropped 4 bases and J dropped 4 bases, with 10 bases sitting between them. CDR3 length: 13 residues. CDR1 and CDR2 (germline): MNHEY, SMNVEV (reference sequence). In nucleotides, the CDR3 is TGTGCCAGCAGTTCCCACGAGGGCACTGAAGCTTTCTTT. Residues: CASSSHEGTEAFF.

The chain links TRBV5-1 to TRBJ1-5; 7 positions match TRBD1. The CDR3 spans 15 residues. Trimming at V came to 2 bases and at J to 7 bases, leaving 9 bases not matched to a gene. CDR1 SGHRS and CDR2 YFSETQ come from the germline V gene. The CDR3 DNA reads as TGCGCCAGCAGCTTCGCTGACAGGGTGTCCCAGCCCCAGCATTTT. This codes for CASSFADRVSQPQHF.

The rearrangement uses TRBV5-1 and TRBJ2-6, with a possible D match to TRBD2 (5 bases). V shed 3 bases and J shed 4 bases, with 14 bases lying between them. Per germline, CDR1 SGHRS and CDR2 YFSETQ. This CDR3 spans 16 amino acids. CDR3 amino acids: CASSSREDSGANVLTF. CDR3 DNA: TGCGCCAGCAGCTCGCGAGAGGACTCAGGGGCCAACGTCCTGACTTTC. The whole variable domain, filled in from reference TRBV5-1 and TRBJ2-6, reads KAGVTQTPRYLIKTRGQQVTLSCSPISGHRSVSWYQQTPGQGLQFLFEYFSETQRNKGNFPGRFSGRQFSNSRSEMNVSTLELGDSALYLCASSSREDSGANVLTFGAGSRLTVL.

This chain links TRBV7-2 with TRBJ1-3; D call uncertain. The CDR3 length is 15 residues. Germline V gene sequence: CDR1 SGHTA, CDR2 FQGNSA. Trimming shortened V by 1 base and J by 0 bases, and 7 bases separated the two germline ends. The CDR3 region has the DNA TGTGCCAGCAGCTTAGAACCGAGCTCTGGAAACACCATATATTTT. Translated, it gives CASSLEPSSGNTIYF.

The chain links TRBV9 to TRBJ2-2; 12 bases are a match to TRBD2. CDR1 SGDLS and CDR2 YYNGEE come from the germline V gene. The V gene end was trimmed by 0 bases and the J gene end by 8 bases; junction bases not matched to a gene: 2. This CDR3 region has 15 residues. CDR3 DNA: TGTGCCAGCAGCGTAGGACTAGCGGGAGTAGGGGAGCTGTTTTTT. Amino acid sequence: CASSVGLAGVGELFF.

The CDR3 loop is CASSKDRASTGELFF. CDR3 nucleotide sequence: TGTGCCAGCAGCAAGGACAGGGCGAGCACCGGGGAGCTGTTTTTT. V usage is TRBV9 and J usage is TRBJ2-2; 8 bases are a match to TRBD1. V lost 4 bases, J lost 4 bases, and 6 bases stayed unmatched. The germline gives CDR1 SGDLS, CDR2 YYNGEE. CDR3 length: 15 amino acids.

The CDR3 nucleotides are TGTGCCAGCAGTGGGCCCGTACAGCCCCAGCATTTT. It codes for CASSGPVQPQHF. The chain combines TRBV2 with TRBJ1-5, with D unresolved. V was cut by 4 bases and J by 7 bases, with 8 bases left in between. This CDR3 has 12 residues. The germline V gene has CDR1 SNHLY and CDR2 FYNNEI.

The chain uses TRBV18 and TRBJ2-2; 9 positions match TRBD1. Trimming cost V 3 bases and J 4 bases; bases outside gene matches: 6. This CDR3 spans 16 amino acids. Germline loops: CDR1 KGHSH, CDR2 LQKENI. DNA of the CDR3: TGTGCCAGCTCACCGCCCGGGACAGGGAGCACCGGGGAGCTGTTTTTT. Its protein is CASSPPGTGSTGELFF.